Listed below are T cell receptor beta chains from one sample, sequenced in a study of shared clonotypes between healthy human individuals. Some clones are missing from TCRdb's copy, which holds only in-frame ones; the method was immunoSEQ multiplex PCR. The table shows about 1.9 million clones, with 93% occurring only once. Specimen: naive CD8+ T cells from PBMCs. All receptors come from a man aged 18 to 35 in good health. Some clones in this sample may be carry-over from other donors' samples. Each CDR3 is given with its conserved first and last residue. Fields, in order: V gene, J gene, clone size, D gene, CDR3 protein, CDR3 DNA. The D gene is left open where the match is weak. Clone sizes are given selectively: once, few, many, or a class where the clone is expanded.

TRBV5-4	TRBJ2-5	-	-	CASSLLMGETQYF	TGTGCCAGCAGCTTGTTAATGGGAGAGACCCAGTACTTC
TRBV7-3	TRBJ2-1	-	TRBD1	CASSSIGQEEQFF	TGTGCCAGCAGCTCCATTGGACAGGAGGAGCAGTTCTTC
TRBV2	TRBJ2-1	once	TRBD1	CASSEAGQTGRLYNEQFF	TGTGCCAGCAGTGAGGCCGGACAGACAGGGAGACTCTACAATGAGCAGTTCTTC
TRBV7-3	TRBJ1-2	-	-	CASSLSPRDGYTF	TGTGCCAGCAGCTTAAGCCCTAGGGACGGCTACACCTTC
TRBV15	TRBJ2-3	-	-	CATRPDRVTDTQYF	TGTGCCACCAGGCCCGACAGAGTCACAGATACGCAGTATTTT
TRBV27	TRBJ2-1	-	TRBD2	CASSRIPGLAGLQSYNEQFF	TGTGCCAGCAGTAGAATCCCAGGACTAGCGGGACTCCAATCCTACAATGAGCAGTTCTTC
TRBV19	TRBJ1-1	-	-	CASSMVWVQAINTEAFF	TGTGCCAGTAGCATGGTATGGGTACAGGCTATCAACACTGAAGCTTTCTTT
TRBV7-8	TRBJ2-3	-	-	CASSLARDTDTQYF	TGTGCCAGCAGCTTAGCGAGGGACACAGATACGCAGTATTTT
TRBV7-6	TRBJ2-2	-	-	CASSLGGYTGELFF	TGTGCCAGCAGCTTAGGAGGATACACCGGGGAGCTGTTTTTT
TRBV28	TRBJ2-2	once	-	CASSQPDSPNTGELFF	TGTGCCAGCAGTCAGCCGGACAGCCCGAACACCGGGGAGCTGTTTTTT
TRBV27	TRBJ2-1	-	TRBD2	CASSPMGVAGPNDNEQFF	TGTGCCAGCAGCCCTATGGGAGTAGCGGGGCCAAACGACAATGAGCAGTTCTTC
TRBV14	TRBJ2-3	-	TRBD2	CASSPVAMAGEQDTQYF	TGTGCCAGCAGCCCCGTTGCGATGGCGGGAGAGCAAGATACGCAGTATTTT
TRBV7-3	TRBJ1-2	-	TRBD1	CATEDGTGGDYTF	TGTGCCACCGAAGACGGGACAGGGGGAGACTACACCTTC
TRBV4-1	TRBJ2-1	-	TRBD2	CASSQAAGAPMNYNEQFF	TGCGCCAGCAGCCAAGCAGCGGGAGCTCCGATGAACTACAATGAGCAGTTCTTC
TRBV29-1	TRBJ2-2	few	TRBD1	CSVGQVNTGELFF	TGCAGCGTGGGACAGGTTAACACCGGGGAGCTGTTTTTT
TRBV6-6	TRBJ2-7	-	-	CASSPLSSRREQYF	TGTGCCAGCAGTCCGCTAAGCAGCAGGAGAGAGCAGTACTTC